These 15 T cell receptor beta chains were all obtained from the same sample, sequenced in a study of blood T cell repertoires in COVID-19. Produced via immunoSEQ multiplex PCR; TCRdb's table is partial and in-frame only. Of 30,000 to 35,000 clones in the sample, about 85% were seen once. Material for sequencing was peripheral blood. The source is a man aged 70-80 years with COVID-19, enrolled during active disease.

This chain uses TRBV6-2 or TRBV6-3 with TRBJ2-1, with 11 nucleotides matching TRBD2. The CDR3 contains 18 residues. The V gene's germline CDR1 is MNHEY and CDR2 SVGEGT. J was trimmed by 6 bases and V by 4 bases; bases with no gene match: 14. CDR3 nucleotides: TGTGCCAGCAGTTGGGGACTAGCGGACCCCGTCAGGGGCAATGAGCAGTTCTTC. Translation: CASSWGLADPVRGNEQFF.

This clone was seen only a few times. CDR3 residues: CASSSGTPVYSPLHF. DNA of the CDR3: TGTGCCAGCAGCTCTGGGACTCCCGTTTATTCACCCCTCCACTTT. The chain links TRBV5-5 to TRBJ1-6; D is perhaps TRBD1 (5 bases). Per the germline V gene, CDR1 is SGHKS and CDR2 is YYEKEE (reference sequence). V lost 3 bases to trimming and J lost 8 bases, with 15 bases between them. This CDR3 comprises 15 residues.

As DNA, the CDR3 is TGCGCCAGCAGCTTGGTAGGGGTAGGAAATTCACCCCTCCACTTT. Protein: CASSLVGVGNSPLHF. The chain employs TRBV5-1 and TRBJ1-6; possibly TRBD1 for D (5 bases). The CDR3 runs to 15 residues. CDR1 and CDR2 from the germline V gene are SGHRS and YFSETQ. Between the trimmed V and J ends, which lost 0 bases and 7 bases, there was a span of 11 bases.

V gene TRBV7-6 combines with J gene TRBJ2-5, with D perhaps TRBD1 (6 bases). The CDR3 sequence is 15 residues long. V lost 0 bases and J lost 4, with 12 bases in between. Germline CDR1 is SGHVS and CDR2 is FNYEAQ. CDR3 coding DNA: TGTGCCAGCAGCTTAGCGACAGGCAGGGTAGAGACCCAGTACTTC. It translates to CASSLATGRVETQYF.

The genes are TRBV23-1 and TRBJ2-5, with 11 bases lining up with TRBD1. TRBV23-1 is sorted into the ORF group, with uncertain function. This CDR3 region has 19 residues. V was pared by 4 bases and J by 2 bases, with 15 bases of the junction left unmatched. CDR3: CASSPPGRDRGERQETQYF. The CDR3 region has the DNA TGCGCCAGCAGTCCCCCCGGCCGGGACAGGGGGGAACGGCAAGAGACCCAGTACTTC.

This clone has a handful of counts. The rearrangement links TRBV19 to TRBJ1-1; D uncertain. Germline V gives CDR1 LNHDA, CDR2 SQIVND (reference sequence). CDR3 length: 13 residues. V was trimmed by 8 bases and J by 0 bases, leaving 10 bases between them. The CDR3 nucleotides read TGTGCCAGTCAAGAGACACTGAACACTGAAGCTTTCTTT. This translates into CASQETLNTEAFF. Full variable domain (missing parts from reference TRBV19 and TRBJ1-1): DGGITQSPKYLFRKEGQNVTLSCEQNLNHDAMYWYRQDPGQGLRLIYYSQIVNDFQKGDIAEGYSVSREKKESFPLTVTSAQKNPTAFYLCASQETLNTEAFFGQGTRLTVV.

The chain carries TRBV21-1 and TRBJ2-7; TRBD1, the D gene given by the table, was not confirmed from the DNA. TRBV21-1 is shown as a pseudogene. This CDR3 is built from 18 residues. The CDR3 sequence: CASSKPGPGWGLSYEQYF. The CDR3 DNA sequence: TGTGCCAGCAGCAAACCCGGACCGGGCTGGGGGCTATCCTACGAGCAGTACTTC.

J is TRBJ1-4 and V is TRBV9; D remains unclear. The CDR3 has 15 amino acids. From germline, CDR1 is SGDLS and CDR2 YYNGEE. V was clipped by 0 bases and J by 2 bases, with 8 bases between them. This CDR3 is CASSVGPETNEKLFF. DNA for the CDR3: TGTGCCAGCAGCGTAGGGCCGGAGACTAATGAAAAACTGTTTTTT.

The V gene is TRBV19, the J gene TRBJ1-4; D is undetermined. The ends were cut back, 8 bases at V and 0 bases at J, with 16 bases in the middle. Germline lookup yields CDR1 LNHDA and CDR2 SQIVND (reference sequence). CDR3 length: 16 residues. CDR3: CASFNLYGATNEKLFF. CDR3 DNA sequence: TGTGCCAGTTTCAACTTGTACGGTGCAACTAATGAAAAACTGTTTTTT.

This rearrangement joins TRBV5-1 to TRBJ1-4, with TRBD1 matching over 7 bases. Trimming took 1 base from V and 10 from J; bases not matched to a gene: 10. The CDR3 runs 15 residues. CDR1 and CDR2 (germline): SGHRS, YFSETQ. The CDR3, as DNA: TGCGCCAGCAGCTTGACCATCAGGGGGTCGGGAAAACTGTTTTTT. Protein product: CASSLTIRGSGKLFF.

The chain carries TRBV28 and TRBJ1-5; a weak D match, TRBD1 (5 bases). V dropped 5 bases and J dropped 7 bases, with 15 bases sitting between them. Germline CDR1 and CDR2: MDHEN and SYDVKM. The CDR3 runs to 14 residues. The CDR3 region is CASSGWGLGQPQHF. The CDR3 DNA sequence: TGTGCCAGCAGTGGTTGGGGCCTAGGGCAGCCCCAGCATTTT.

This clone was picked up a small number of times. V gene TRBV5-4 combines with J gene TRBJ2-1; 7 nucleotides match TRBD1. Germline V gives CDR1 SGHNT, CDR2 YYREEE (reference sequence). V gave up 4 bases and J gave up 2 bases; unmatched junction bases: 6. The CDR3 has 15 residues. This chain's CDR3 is CASSPGTVTYNEQFF. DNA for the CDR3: TGTGCCAGCAGCCCCGGGACAGTCACCTACAATGAGCAGTTCTTC.

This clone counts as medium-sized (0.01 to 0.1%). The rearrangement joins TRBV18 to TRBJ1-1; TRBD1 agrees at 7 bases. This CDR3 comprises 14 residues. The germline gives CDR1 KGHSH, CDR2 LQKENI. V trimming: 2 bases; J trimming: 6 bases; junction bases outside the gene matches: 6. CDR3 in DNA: TGTGCCAGCTCACCAGGCAGGGGGTGGGCTGAAGCTTTCTTT. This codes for CASSPGRGWAEAFF. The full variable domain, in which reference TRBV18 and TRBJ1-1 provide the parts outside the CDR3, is NAGVMQNPRHLVRRRGQEARLRCSPMKGHSHVYWYRQLPEEGLKFMVYLQKENIIDESGMPKERFSAEFPKEGPSILRIQQVVRGDSAAYFCASSPGRGWAEAFFGQGTRLTVV.

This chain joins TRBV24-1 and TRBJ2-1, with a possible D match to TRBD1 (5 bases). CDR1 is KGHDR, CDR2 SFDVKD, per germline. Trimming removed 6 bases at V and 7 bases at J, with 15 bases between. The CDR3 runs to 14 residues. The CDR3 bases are TGTGCCACCAGTCGCAGGCAGGGTGGGAATGAGCAGTTCTTC. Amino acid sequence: CATSRRQGGNEQFF.

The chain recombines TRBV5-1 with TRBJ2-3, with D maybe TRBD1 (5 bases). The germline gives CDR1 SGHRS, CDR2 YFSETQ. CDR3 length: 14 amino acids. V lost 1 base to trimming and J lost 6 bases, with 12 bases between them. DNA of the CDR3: TGCGCCAGCAGCTTGTTGGGGCGCGAGGATACGCAGTATTTT. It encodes CASSLLGREDTQYF.